This T cell receptor (beta chain) appears in the sequencing data of a study of radiation and T cells in renal cell carcinoma. Overall study findings and caveats: From baseline, blood top tumor clonotypes peaked at 2 weeks post-radiation. Pretreatment tumor biopsies were lacking, so baseline clonotypes are unknown.

Germline-derived CDR1 and CDR2 are SGHVS and FQNEAQ. The CDR3 has 16 amino acids. Trimming removed 1 base from V and 3 bases from J, with 13 bases in between. Regarding this clone: No antigen is known for it.

Time point defined: baseline pretreatment blood. Treatment meaning: 15 Gy SBRT to primary tumor, nephrectomy 4 weeks later. After SBRT, blood was collected at 2 and 4 weeks, plus baseline. This renal cell carcinoma was of the clear cell type. Sequencing was performed with immunoSEQ multiplex PCR; in TCRdb, only in-frame clones are kept and a portion is missing. The sample lists around 160,000 clones, about 87% seen once, with around 4.1% in the top ten. Sequenced material: blood, taken from a patient whose treatment included radiotherapy and nephrectomy. The sequence was collected from a woman in her 70s with renal cell carcinoma. This chain connects TRBV7-8 to TRBJ1-5; maybe TRBD1 (6 bases). CDR3 coding DNA: TGTGCCAGCAGCTTAGTCAGGGGCTCATACAATCAGCCCCAGCATTTT. This gives the protein CASSLVRGSYNQPQHF.